The next 9 T cell receptor beta chains were all read from a single sample in a study of TIL therapy for anti-PD-1-resistant metastatic lung cancer (dated by TCRdb to about 2021). The immunoSEQ v3 hsTCRB kit was used to amplify TCR beta CDR3 regions from genomic DNA through bias-controlled multiplex PCR. What TCRdb holds here is the immuneACCESS table cut down to in-frame rearrangements. Part of the clones is not present; checked against another copy, under half of the missing clones reflect an unresolved V gene, and the others are unexplained. Counted in this sample were 45,000 to 60,000 clones; about three quarters of them appeared once. Of the sample, around 5.9% falls within the top ten clones. The sample's time point label is to be understood as: pre-treatment sample, taken before nivolumab and TIL therapy. Excised metastases, mostly pleural nodules or supraclavicular lymph nodes, were used as baseline tumor samples and were taken from the same resection from which TIL were grown.

This sample comprised tumor tissue, obtained at baseline. These receptors were taken from a person between 30 and 79 years old with non-small cell lung cancer.

The chain joins TRBV29-1 to TRBJ2-5; possible D gene TRBD2, 5 bases. Germline V gives CDR1 SQVTM, CDR2 ANQGSEA. The CDR3 has 10 residues. V dropped 4 bases and J dropped 5 bases, with 5 bases sitting between them. The CDR3 here is CSVGGETQYF. The DNA for the CDR3 is TGCAGCGTTGGCGGGGAGACCCAGTACTTC.

The chain uses TRBV6-6 and TRBJ2-1; TRBD2 might be the D (6 bases). Germline values: CDR1 MNHNY, CDR2 SVGAGI (reference sequence). CDR3 length: 15 amino acids. V was shortened by 0 bases and J by 5 bases, with 11 bases between the two germline ends. The DNA of the CDR3 is TGTGCCAGCAGTTACTCCTGGGAGGTTGACAATGAGCAGTTCTTC. Translation gives CASSYSWEVDNEQFF.

V gene TRBV5-4 combines with J gene TRBJ2-7; D perhaps matches TRBD2 (6 bases). This CDR3 spans 13 amino acids. Per germline, CDR1 SGHNT and CDR2 YYREEE (reference sequence). The V gene lost 4 bases and the J gene lost 6 bases, with 14 bases spanning the gap. CDR3 in amino acids: CASSPAGLSEQYF. The CDR3 DNA is TGTGCCAGCAGCCCCGCGGGACTGTCCGAGCAGTACTTC. Using reference TRBV5-4 and TRBJ2-7 for the parts outside the CDR3, the full variable domain is ETGVTQSPTHLIKTRGQQVTLRCSSQSGHNTVSWYQQALGQGPQFIFQYYREEENGRGNFPPRFSGLQFPNYSSELNVNALELDDSALYLCASSPAGLSEQYFGPGTRLTVT.

V gene TRBV19 combines with J gene TRBJ2-6; D is undetermined. The germline V gene encodes CDR1 LNHDA and CDR2 SQIVND (reference sequence). This CDR3 spans 15 amino acids. V was cut by 7 bases and J by 0 bases, with 10 bases left in between. CDR3 coding DNA: TGTGCCAGTACGTCGTCTAGCTCTGGGGCCAACGTCCTGACTTTC. Protein: CASTSSSSGANVLTF. The complete variable domain, with remaining parts taken from reference TRBV19 and TRBJ2-6, reads DGGITQSPKYLFRKEGQNVTLSCEQNLNHDAMYWYRQDPGQGLRLIYYSQIVNDFQKGDIAEGYSVSREKKESFPLTVTSAQKNPTAFYLCASTSSSSGANVLTFGAGSRLTVL.

The J gene is TRBJ2-7, the V gene TRBV29-1; the match to TRBD1 covers 9 bases. CDR1 SQVTM and CDR2 ANQGSEA come from the germline V gene. This CDR3 is 15 amino acids long. Trimming took 0 bases from V and 6 from J; bases not matched to a gene: 9. The CDR3 protein is CSVEDPQGAPGEQYF. The CDR3 DNA reads as TGCAGCGTTGAAGACCCACAGGGGGCGCCGGGCGAGCAGTACTTC.

V gene TRBV7-9 combines with J gene TRBJ1-6; D is possibly TRBD1 (6 bases). The V gene's germline CDR1 is SEHNR and CDR2 FQNEAQ (reference sequence). Trimming shortened V by 7 bases and J by 7 bases, and 17 bases separated the two germline ends. The CDR3 is 15 residues long. CDR3 loop: CASNYNSGANSPLHF. CDR3 DNA: TGTGCCAGCAATTATAACTCGGGGGCCAATTCACCCCTCCACTTT.

The chain carries TRBV7-2 and TRBJ1-1, with 7 bases fitting TRBD1. Trimming cost V 5 bases and J 3 bases; bases outside gene matches: 9. This CDR3 is 15 amino acids long. CDR1 SGHTA and CDR2 FQGNSA come from the germline V gene. The CDR3: CASSARQGIDTEAFF. The CDR3, as DNA: TGTGCCAGCAGCGCAAGACAGGGAATAGACACTGAAGCTTTCTTT.

V usage is TRBV6-4 and J usage is TRBJ2-3; no clear D gene. CDR1 MRHNA and CDR2 SNTAGT come from the germline V gene. This CDR3 region has 15 residues. V shed 3 bases and J shed 4 bases, with 14 bases lying between them. The DNA of the CDR3 is TGTGCCAGCAGTGATTGGAAGAGCGTCCCAGATACGCAGTATTTT. Protein sequence: CASSDWKSVPDTQYF.

This clone was detected ten times or more. The V and J genes are TRBV5-1 and TRBJ1-3; the match to TRBD1 covers 9 bases. With V trimmed by 4 bases and J by 2 bases, 4 bases remained unmatched. The germline V gene has CDR1 SGHRS and CDR2 YFSETQ. The CDR3 runs to 15 residues. This CDR3 reads CASSNRQGAGNTIYF. CDR3 coding DNA: TGCGCCAGCAGCAACAGACAGGGGGCTGGAAACACCATATATTTT.